This T cell receptor beta chain was obtained from a study of blood T cell repertoires in COVID-19. As for the study in general: PBMCs, B-cell-depleted T cells, or T cells provided the cDNA or gDNA that made up the material.

V was trimmed by 7 bases and J by 3 bases, leaving 15 bases between them. The CDR3 spans 15 residues. The germline CDR1 and CDR2 sequences are MDHEN and SYDVKM. Authors' processing steps: Amplification with reference gene primers provided the estimates of nucleated cell counts. Measured with immunoSEQ multiplex PCR; TCRdb has only the in-frame clones, and not every one. V and J calls and clone size are given by that table; D and trimming were obtained from the DNA. The sample gives 150,000 to 200,000 clones, more than 65% of which show up once; 13% to 15% is in the top ten. Across about two dozen US areas, participants ranged in age from about 18 to 90 years. Participants reported their clinical history, and cohort assignment relied on those reports.

This TCR derives from a man in his fifties who had recovered from COVID-19. The rearrangement links TRBV28 to TRBJ2-2, with a weak D call TRBD2 (7 bases). The material sequenced was PBMCs or T cells enriched from blood (not recorded which). In nucleotides, the CDR3 is TGTGCCAGCAAGAGGGGGGGGTCCTACACCGGGGAGCTGTTTTTT. Protein sequence: CASKRGGSYTGELFF. The whole variable domain, remainder taken from reference TRBV28 and TRBJ2-2, is DVKVTQSSRYLVKRTGEKVFLECVQDMDHENMFWYRQDPGLGLRLIYFSYDVKMKEKGDIPEGYSVSREKKERFSLILESASTNQTSMYLCASKRGGSYTGELFFGEGSRLTVL.